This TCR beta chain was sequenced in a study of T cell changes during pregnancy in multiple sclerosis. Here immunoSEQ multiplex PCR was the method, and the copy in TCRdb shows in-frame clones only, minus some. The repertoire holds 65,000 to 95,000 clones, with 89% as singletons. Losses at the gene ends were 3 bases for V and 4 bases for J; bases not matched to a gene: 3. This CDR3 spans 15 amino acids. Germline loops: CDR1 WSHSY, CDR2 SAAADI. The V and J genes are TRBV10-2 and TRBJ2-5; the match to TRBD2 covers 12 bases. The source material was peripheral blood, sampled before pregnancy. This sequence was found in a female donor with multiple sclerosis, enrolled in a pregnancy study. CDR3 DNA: TGCGCCAGCAGTGATTCTAGCGGGGGGGCAGAGACCCAGTACTTC. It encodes CASSDSSGGAETQYF.